The sequence of this T cell receptor beta chain was determined in a study of cytomegalovirus exposure and HLA in healthy donors. PCR amplification relied on 60 Vbeta primers (plus 13 Jbeta primers). Some clones are missing from TCRdb's copy, which holds only in-frame ones; the method was immunoSEQ multiplex PCR. Of around 120,000 clones listed, about three quarters are singletons. The CDR3 length is 13 residues. V lost 2 bases to trimming and J lost 5 bases, with 9 bases between them. In germline, CDR1 is MNHEY, CDR2 SVGAGI. Sequencing was done on a sample of PBMCs. The TCR comes from a woman aged 40 to 50 in good health and CMV-seropositive. The chain combines TRBV6-5 with TRBJ2-5; D remains ambiguous. CDR3 coding DNA: TGTGCCAGCAGTTACGGTCCAGCGGAGACCCAGTACTTC. It yields the protein CASSYGPAETQYF.